Listed below are T cell receptor beta chains from one sample, sequenced in a study of blood T cell repertoires in COVID-19. The table came from immunoSEQ multiplex PCR; TCRdb's copy has only in-frame clones and leaves some out. The data contain approximately 130,000 clones, roughly 80% of them singletons. The source material was PBMCs or T cells enriched from blood (not recorded which). Receptor source: a man aged 25-45 years who had recovered from COVID-19. Both conserved end residues are part of each CDR3. A D gene is named only where the DNA matches it firmly. Not all rows give a size; the values are once, few, many and, for expanded clones, a class.

j_gene,abundance,d_gene,v_gene,CDR3nt,CDR3aa
TRBJ2-4,.,.,TRBV19,TGTGCCAGTAGTATAGATCTATCGGTCCATGAGGCCAAAAACATTCAGTACTTC,CASSIDLSVHEAKNIQYF
TRBJ2-1,.,TRBD2,TRBV18,TGTGCCAGCTCACCCGGGGGGGGCAGTGGAGATGAGCAGTTCTTC,CASSPGGGSGDEQFF
TRBJ1-6,once,.,TRBV3-1/TRBV3-2,TGTGCCAGCAGCCAGGGGCAGGCCCTCCACTTT,CASSQGQALHF
TRBJ1-6,.,.,TRBV10-3,TGTGCCATCAGTGCTGGTAGCAATTCACCCCTCCACTTT,CAISAGSNSPLHF
TRBJ1-2,once,.,TRBV6-2/TRBV6-3,TGTGCCAGCAGCCCGACAGGCGACTATGGCTACACCTTC,CASSPTGDYGYTF
TRBJ2-3,few,TRBD1,TRBV7-3,TGTGCCAGCAGCTGGACAGGGGTCGACACAGATACGCAGTATTTT,CASSWTGVDTDTQYF
TRBJ2-7,.,.,TRBV27,TGTGCCAGCAGTTTACGTGGCAGATACTACGAGCAGTACTTC,CASSLRGRYYEQYF
TRBJ1-1,once,.,TRBV7-3,TGTGCCAGCAGCTCGACCGGAGCGAACACTGAAGCTTTCTTT,CASSSTGANTEAFF
TRBJ2-2,.,.,TRBV6-1,TGTGCCAGCAGTGAAGAAGGACAAGCCACCGGGGAGCTGTTTTTT,CASSEEGQATGELFF
TRBJ1-3,.,.,TRBV11-2,TGTGCCAGCAGCTTAGTCGGGTCTGGAAACACCATATATTTT,CASSLVGSGNTIYF
TRBJ2-1,.,TRBD1,TRBV18,TGTGCCAGCTCACCACAACAGGGGGCGCCGGAGCAGTTCTTC,CASSPQQGAPEQFF